This T cell receptor (beta chain) was recorded in a study of shared clonotypes between healthy human individuals. J was trimmed by 4 bases and V by 3 bases; bases with no gene match: 8. The CDR3 totals 16 residues. The germline V gene has CDR1 MNHEY and CDR2 SMNVEV (reference sequence). Notes on this clone: Its antigen is as yet unknown.

Sequencing used immunoSEQ multiplex PCR; TCRdb keeps in-frame clones, though not all of them. Of roughly 2.1 million clones detected, 93% appear once; the ten largest clones hold more than 1.5%. It was CD45RO-negative cells, positively selected for CCR7, that made up naive CD8 cells, with terminally differentiated effector memory CD45RA+ cells excluded. Every donor, a Caucasian adult, lived in Nashville, Tennessee. Points from the study as a whole: Sampling involved blood alone; tissue repertoires likely differ. Clonotype sharing among donors, it was expected, would be affected by sequencing depth. Between a few donors, naive CD4 clonotypes were shared at a level of around 5.2%.

The origin of this receptor is a young man in good health. Some clones in this sample may be carry-over from other donors' samples. The V gene is TRBV27, the J gene TRBJ2-2; 7 nucleotides line up with TRBD1. The sequenced material came from naive CD8+ T cells from PBMCs. The CDR3 sequence is CASSFLSAGGTGELFF. CDR3 nucleotide sequence: TGTGCCAGCAGTTTCCTTTCTGCAGGGGGCACCGGGGAGCTGTTTTTT.